Listed below are T cell receptor beta chains from one sample, sequenced in a study of T-cell memory formation after mild COVID-19. TCRdb re-called the 5' RACE reads with MiXCR, one entry per CDR3 protein. The data show about 320,000 distinct CDR3 sequences, with approximately 14% seen just once and around 20% held by the top ten. Sequencing used PBMCs or a T cell subset sorted from them (not recorded which). These TCRs come from a man between 18 and 35 years old who had mild COVID-19 (a few samples of this study predate the infection). Cell type and time point are not known. The CDR3 runs from the conserved cysteine through the conserved F or W. A D gene is named only where the DNA matches it firmly. Clone size is stated in some rows and not others, as once, few, many or a class when expanded.

CDR3 DNA: TGTGCCAGCCTAGGGCCGGACAGGAGGATTGGCGACACTGAAGCTTTCTTT
CDR3 protein: CASLGPDRRIGDTEAFF
J gene: TRBJ1-1
V gene: TRBV4-2
D gene: TRBD1
clone size: NA

CDR3 DNA: TGTGCCAGCAGCTGGAGGGGGGCGCTGAACACCGGGGAGCTGTTTTTT
CDR3 protein: CASSWRGALNTGELFF
J gene: TRBJ2-2
V gene: TRBV28
D gene: NA
clone size: NA

CDR3 DNA: TGTGCCAGCAGTGTCCAGGGGGTCGCTGAAGCTTTCTTT
CDR3 protein: CASSVQGVAEAFF
J gene: TRBJ1-1
V gene: TRBV12-3/TRBV12-4
D gene: TRBD1
clone size: NA

CDR3 DNA: TGCAGTGCTAGAACGACAGGGTCCTACGAGCAGTACTTC
CDR3 protein: CSARTTGSYEQYF
J gene: TRBJ2-7
V gene: TRBV20-1
D gene: TRBD1
clone size: NA

CDR3 DNA: TGTGCCAGCAGCACCCAGACAGGGAACTACGAGCAGTACTTC
CDR3 protein: CASSTQTGNYEQYF
J gene: TRBJ2-7
V gene: TRBV7-9
D gene: TRBD1
clone size: few

CDR3 DNA: TGTGCCACCTGGGACGGGGCTTATGAAAAACTGTTTTTT
CDR3 protein: CATWDGAYEKLFF
J gene: TRBJ1-4
V gene: TRBV28
D gene: NA
clone size: many

CDR3 DNA: TGCAGCCTAGATAATTGGGACAGGGCCGGCGATGGCTACACCTTC
CDR3 protein: CSLDNWDRAGDGYTF
J gene: TRBJ1-2
V gene: TRBV29-1
D gene: TRBD1
clone size: few

CDR3 DNA: TGTGCCAGCAGGCAGACAGGGACAGATACGCAGTATTTT
CDR3 protein: CASRQTGTDTQYF
J gene: TRBJ2-3
V gene: TRBV12-3/TRBV12-4
D gene: TRBD1
clone size: few

CDR3 DNA: TGTGCCAGTACCGGGATCCTGAATTCACCCCTCCACTTT
CDR3 protein: CASTGILNSPLHF
J gene: TRBJ1-6
V gene: TRBV19
D gene: NA
clone size: NA

CDR3 DNA: TGTGCCAGCAGCGTAGAAGGGGGCGGAGAGACCCAGTACTTC
CDR3 protein: CASSVEGGGETQYF
J gene: TRBJ2-5
V gene: TRBV9
D gene: TRBD1
clone size: few

CDR3 DNA: TGTGCCAGCTCCCGACTTTACGGAGCCCCTAGCACAGATACGCAGTATTTT
CDR3 protein: CASSRLYGAPSTDTQYF
J gene: TRBJ2-3
V gene: TRBV18
D gene: NA
clone size: NA

CDR3 DNA: TGTGCCAGCACCCAGGACAGGGGCAGGAAGACCCAGTACTTC
CDR3 protein: CASTQDRGRKTQYF
J gene: TRBJ2-5
V gene: TRBV7-2
D gene: TRBD1
clone size: NA

CDR3 DNA: TGCGCCAGCAGCCAATTCGCGGGGGGGCTTAAAGAGACCCAGTACTTC
CDR3 protein: CASSQFAGGLKETQYF
J gene: TRBJ2-5
V gene: TRBV4-1
D gene: TRBD2
clone size: few

CDR3 DNA: TGTGCCAGCAGCTTCGGAGCCGGCCCCCAAGAGACCCAGTACTTC
CDR3 protein: CASSFGAGPQETQYF
J gene: TRBJ2-5
V gene: TRBV7-3
D gene: NA
clone size: NA

CDR3 DNA: TGCGCCAGCAGTATAGCGGGGGGAACAGATACGCAGTATTTT
CDR3 protein: CASSIAGGTDTQYF
J gene: TRBJ2-3
V gene: TRBV10-2
D gene: TRBD2
clone size: many

CDR3 DNA: TGCGCCAGCGGCCTAGCGGGGTCCTACAATGAGCAGTTCTTC
CDR3 protein: CASGLAGSYNEQFF
J gene: TRBJ2-1
V gene: TRBV5-1
D gene: TRBD2
clone size: many

CDR3 DNA: TGTGCCAGCAGCCCGGGGAGCCCAGTGACTGAAGCTTTCTTT
CDR3 protein: CASSPGSPVTEAFF
J gene: TRBJ1-1
V gene: TRBV28
D gene: NA
clone size: NA

CDR3 DNA: TGTGCCAGCAGCTTATCGACTAGCGGGTCGTTCACAGATACGCAGTATTTT
CDR3 protein: CASSLSTSGSFTDTQYF
J gene: TRBJ2-3
V gene: TRBV7-8
D gene: TRBD2
clone size: few

CDR3 DNA: TGTGCCAGCGGACGCCCGAACACTGAAGCTTTCTTT
CDR3 protein: CASGRPNTEAFF
J gene: TRBJ1-1
V gene: TRBV7-2
D gene: NA
clone size: NA

CDR3 DNA: TGTGCCAGCATTCGACCGGGCTCTGGGGCCAACGTCCTGACTTTC
CDR3 protein: CASIRPGSGANVLTF
J gene: TRBJ2-6
V gene: TRBV12-3/TRBV12-4
D gene: NA
clone size: NA

CDR3 DNA: TGTGCCACCAGCCCGGACAGGGCGGAGACCCAGTACTTC
CDR3 protein: CATSPDRAETQYF
J gene: TRBJ2-5
V gene: TRBV24-1
D gene: TRBD1
clone size: NA

CDR3 DNA: TGCGCCAGCAGTTATTCCCCCACCGGGACAGGTTTAGCTAACTATGGCTACACCTTC
CDR3 protein: CASSYSPTGTGLANYGYTF
J gene: TRBJ1-2
V gene: TRBV5-1
D gene: TRBD1
clone size: few

CDR3 DNA: TGTGCCAGCAGCCCCGGGACTAGGCTTAGCACAGATACGCAGTATTTT
CDR3 protein: CASSPGTRLSTDTQYF
J gene: TRBJ2-3
V gene: TRBV5-4
D gene: TRBD2
clone size: few

CDR3 DNA: TGTGCCATCAGTGAGTCCCAAGCGGGTGAGCAGTTCTTC
CDR3 protein: CAISESQAGEQFF
J gene: TRBJ2-1
V gene: TRBV10-3
D gene: NA
clone size: many

CDR3 DNA: TGTGCCAGCAGCCAAATTGGGGGAGAGGCGAACACCGGGGAGCTGTTTTTT
CDR3 protein: CASSQIGGEANTGELFF
J gene: TRBJ2-2
V gene: TRBV3-1
D gene: NA
clone size: NA

CDR3 DNA: TGTGCCAGCAGTGGTGGAAGGGGAGAGACCCAGTACTTC
CDR3 protein: CASSGGRGETQYF
J gene: TRBJ2-5
V gene: TRBV12-3/TRBV12-4
D gene: NA
clone size: NA

CDR3 DNA: TGTGCCAGCAGCAACCCGGGCCTCGGCTATGGCTACACCTTC
CDR3 protein: CASSNPGLGYGYTF
J gene: TRBJ1-2
V gene: TRBV7-6
D gene: NA
clone size: few

CDR3 DNA: TGCAGCACACAGGGTGTCACTGAAGCTTTCTTT
CDR3 protein: CSTQGVTEAFF
J gene: TRBJ1-1
V gene: TRBV29-1
D gene: NA
clone size: few

CDR3 DNA: TGTGCCAGCAGCTTTCGGGGGGTGGTTGCAGATACGCAGTATTTT
CDR3 protein: CASSFRGVVADTQYF
J gene: TRBJ2-3
V gene: TRBV7-3
D gene: TRBD2
clone size: NA

CDR3 DNA: TGTGCCAGCAGCCAAGAAGAGGGGGCTGTAACTGAAGCTTTCTTT
CDR3 protein: CASSQEEGAVTEAFF
J gene: TRBJ1-1
V gene: TRBV4-2
D gene: TRBD1
clone size: NA

CDR3 DNA: TGTGCCAGCAGTCACCACTTGAACACTGAAGCTTTCTTT
CDR3 protein: CASSHHLNTEAFF
J gene: TRBJ1-1
V gene: TRBV6-5
D gene: NA
clone size: many

CDR3 DNA: TGTGCCAGCACCCCCGGACTAGCTGGGGCCAACGTCCTGACTTTC
CDR3 protein: CASTPGLAGANVLTF
J gene: TRBJ2-6
V gene: TRBV5-6
D gene: TRBD2
clone size: NA

CDR3 DNA: TGTGCCAGCAGCTTAGAGGAGAACAATGAGCAGTTCTTC
CDR3 protein: CASSLEENNEQFF
J gene: TRBJ2-1
V gene: TRBV7-9
D gene: NA
clone size: NA

CDR3 DNA: TGTGCCAGCAGTGATAGCTTAGGCTACACCTTC
CDR3 protein: CASSDSLGYTF
J gene: TRBJ1-2
V gene: TRBV2
D gene: NA
clone size: few

CDR3 DNA: TGTGCCAGCAGCTCCCAAGCCGGCCCCTACGAGCAGTACTTC
CDR3 protein: CASSSQAGPYEQYF
J gene: TRBJ2-7
V gene: TRBV6-6
D gene: NA
clone size: NA

CDR3 DNA: TGTGCCAGCTCGCCAGACTTGAAAGAAAAACTGTTTTTT
CDR3 protein: CASSPDLKEKLFF
J gene: TRBJ1-4
V gene: TRBV18
D gene: NA
clone size: few

CDR3 DNA: TGTGCCAGCAGCGGGCGACAGGGGACAACTGTTTTT
CDR3 protein: CASSGRQGTTVF
J gene: TRBJ1-4
V gene: TRBV7-9
D gene: TRBD1
clone size: many

CDR3 DNA: TGCGCCAGCAGCTTGTGGTCAGGGCCCGGGGGCTACACCTTC
CDR3 protein: CASSLWSGPGGYTF
J gene: TRBJ1-2
V gene: TRBV5-1
D gene: NA
clone size: few

CDR3 DNA: TGTGCCAGCAGTCTCTTGGGGTTGTCTGGGGCCAACGTCCTGACTTTC
CDR3 protein: CASSLLGLSGANVLTF
J gene: TRBJ2-6
V gene: TRBV28
D gene: NA
clone size: few

CDR3 DNA: TGCGCCAGCAGCCATTCCGGGACAGGCGCCAGCACAGATACGCAGTATTTT
CDR3 protein: CASSHSGTGASTDTQYF
J gene: TRBJ2-3
V gene: TRBV5-1
D gene: TRBD1
clone size: NA

CDR3 DNA: TGCGCCAGCAGCGTAAGAAGAAATCGCGGGGAGCTGTTTTTT
CDR3 protein: CASSVRRNRGELFF
J gene: TRBJ2-2
V gene: TRBV5-1
D gene: NA
clone size: few

CDR3 DNA: TGTGCCAGCAGCGCACAGGGCCCCGAGACCCAGTACTTC
CDR3 protein: CASSAQGPETQYF
J gene: TRBJ2-5
V gene: TRBV7-9
D gene: NA
clone size: few